This TCR beta chain was recorded in a study of cytomegalovirus exposure and HLA in healthy donors. Study-level findings and limits: Most subjects had HLA-A and HLA-B alleles reportedly predicted accurately by TCR beta sequences. It was around 160 TCR beta chains that were listed as cytomegalovirus-associated. Specificity of a few CMV-associated chains for CMV antigens was verified in vitro.

Donors likely had unrecorded immune exposures despite being nominally healthy when sampled. Points on this clone: Its antigen remains unidentified.

CDR1 and CDR2 from the germline V gene are MRHNA and SNTAGT. V dropped 5 bases and J dropped 0 bases, with 14 bases sitting between them. CDR3 length: 16 residues. PCR involved 60 Vbeta and 13 Jbeta primers. Generated by immunoSEQ multiplex PCR, the TCRdb table keeps only in-frame clones and is missing some. This sample has 100,000 to 150,000 clones; roughly 88% occur once, and the top ten carry 2% to 3%. The sample comprised PBMCs. The TCR was taken from a man aged 45 to 65 in good health and CMV-seronegative. This rearrangement joins TRBV6-4 to TRBJ1-5, with no clear D. The CDR3 nucleotides read TGTGCCAGCAGTCATCATGAGGGATATAGCAATCAGCCCCAGCATTTT. Its protein is CASSHHEGYSNQPQHF.